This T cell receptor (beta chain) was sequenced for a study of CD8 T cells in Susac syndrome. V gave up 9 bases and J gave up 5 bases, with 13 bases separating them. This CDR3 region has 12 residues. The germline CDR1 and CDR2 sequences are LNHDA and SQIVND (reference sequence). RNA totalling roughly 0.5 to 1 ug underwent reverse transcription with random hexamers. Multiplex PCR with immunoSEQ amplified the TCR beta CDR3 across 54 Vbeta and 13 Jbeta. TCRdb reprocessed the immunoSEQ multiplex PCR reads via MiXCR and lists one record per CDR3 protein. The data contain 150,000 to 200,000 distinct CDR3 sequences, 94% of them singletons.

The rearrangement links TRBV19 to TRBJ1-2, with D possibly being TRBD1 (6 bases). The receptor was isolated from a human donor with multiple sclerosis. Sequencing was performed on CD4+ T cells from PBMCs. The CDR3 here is CASGDRRYGYTF. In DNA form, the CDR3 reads TGTGCCAGCGGCGACAGGCGGTATGGCTACACCTTC.